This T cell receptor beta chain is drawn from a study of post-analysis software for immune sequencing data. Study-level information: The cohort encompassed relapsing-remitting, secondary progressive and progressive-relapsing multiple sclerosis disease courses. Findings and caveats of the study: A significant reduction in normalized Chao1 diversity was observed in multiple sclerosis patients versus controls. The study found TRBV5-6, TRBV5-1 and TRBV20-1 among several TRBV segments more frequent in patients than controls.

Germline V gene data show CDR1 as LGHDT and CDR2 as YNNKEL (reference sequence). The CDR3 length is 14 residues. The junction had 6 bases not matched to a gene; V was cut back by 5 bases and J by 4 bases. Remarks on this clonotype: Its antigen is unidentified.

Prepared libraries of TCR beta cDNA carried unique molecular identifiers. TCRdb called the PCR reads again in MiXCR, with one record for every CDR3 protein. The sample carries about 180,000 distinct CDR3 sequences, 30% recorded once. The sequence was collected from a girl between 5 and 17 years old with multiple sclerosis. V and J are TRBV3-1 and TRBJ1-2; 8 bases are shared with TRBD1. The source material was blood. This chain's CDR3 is CASSTGGLSYGYTF. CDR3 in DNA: TGTGCCAGCAGCACAGGGGGTTTAAGCTATGGCTACACCTTC. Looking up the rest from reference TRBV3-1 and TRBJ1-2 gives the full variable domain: DTAVSQTPKYLVTQMGNDKSIKCEQNLGHDTMYWYKQDSKKFLKIMFSYNNKELIINETVPNRFSPKSPDKAHLNLHINSLELGDSAVYFCASSTGGLSYGYTFGSGTRLTVV.